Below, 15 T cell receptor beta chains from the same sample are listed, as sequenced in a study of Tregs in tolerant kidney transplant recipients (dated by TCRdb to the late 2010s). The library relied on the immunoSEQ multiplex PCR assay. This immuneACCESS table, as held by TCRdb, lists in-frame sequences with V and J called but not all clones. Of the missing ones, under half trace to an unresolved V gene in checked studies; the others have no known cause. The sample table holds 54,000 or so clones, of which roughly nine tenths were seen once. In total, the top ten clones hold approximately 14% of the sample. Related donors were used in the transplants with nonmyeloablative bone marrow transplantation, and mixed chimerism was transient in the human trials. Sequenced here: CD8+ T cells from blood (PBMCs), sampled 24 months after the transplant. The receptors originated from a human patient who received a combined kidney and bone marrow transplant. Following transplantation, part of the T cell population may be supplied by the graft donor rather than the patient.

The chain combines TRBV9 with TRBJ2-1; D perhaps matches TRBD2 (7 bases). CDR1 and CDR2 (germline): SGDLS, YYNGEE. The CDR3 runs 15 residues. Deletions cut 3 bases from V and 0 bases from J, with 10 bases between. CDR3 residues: CASSGGGPSYNEQFF. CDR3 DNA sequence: TGTGCCAGCAGCGGGGGGGGGCCCTCCTACAATGAGCAGTTCTTC. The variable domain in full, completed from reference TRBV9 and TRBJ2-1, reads DSGVTQTPKHLITATGQRVTLRCSPRSGDLSVYWYQQSLDQGLQFLIQYYNGEERAKGNILERFSAQQFPDLHSELNLSSLELGDSALYFCASSGGGPSYNEQFFGPGTRLTVL.

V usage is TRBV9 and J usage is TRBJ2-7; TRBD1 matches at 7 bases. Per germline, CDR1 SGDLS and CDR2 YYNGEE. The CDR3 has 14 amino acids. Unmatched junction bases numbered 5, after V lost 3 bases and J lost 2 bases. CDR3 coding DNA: TGTGCCAGCAGCGGAGGGGGCCGGCCCTACGAGCAGTACTTC. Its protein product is CASSGGGRPYEQYF.

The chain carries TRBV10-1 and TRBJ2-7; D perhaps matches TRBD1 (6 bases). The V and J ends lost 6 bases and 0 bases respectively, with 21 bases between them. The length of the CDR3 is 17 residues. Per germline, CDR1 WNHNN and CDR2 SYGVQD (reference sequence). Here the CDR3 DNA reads TGCGCCAGCAGGTATCTACCGGGACAAGGAAACTCCTACGAGCAGTACTTC. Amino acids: CASRYLPGQGNSYEQYF.

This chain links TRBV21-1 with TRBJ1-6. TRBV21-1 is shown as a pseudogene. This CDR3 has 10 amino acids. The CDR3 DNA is TGTGCCACCCCTCATTCACCCCTCCACTTT. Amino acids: CATPHSPLHF.

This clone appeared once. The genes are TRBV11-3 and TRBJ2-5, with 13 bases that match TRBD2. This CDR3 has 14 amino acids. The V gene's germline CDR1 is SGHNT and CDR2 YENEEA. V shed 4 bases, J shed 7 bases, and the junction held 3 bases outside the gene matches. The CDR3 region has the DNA TGTGCCAGCAGCTCGAGACTAGCGGGAGGGACCCAGTACTTC. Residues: CASSSRLAGGTQYF.

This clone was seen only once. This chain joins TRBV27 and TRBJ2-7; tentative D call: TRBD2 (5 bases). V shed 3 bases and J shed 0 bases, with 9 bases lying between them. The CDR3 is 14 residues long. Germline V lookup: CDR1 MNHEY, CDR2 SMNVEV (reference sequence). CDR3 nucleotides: TGTGCCAGCAGTTTTCTTGGGAGCTCCTACGAGCAGTACTTC. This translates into CASSFLGSSYEQYF.

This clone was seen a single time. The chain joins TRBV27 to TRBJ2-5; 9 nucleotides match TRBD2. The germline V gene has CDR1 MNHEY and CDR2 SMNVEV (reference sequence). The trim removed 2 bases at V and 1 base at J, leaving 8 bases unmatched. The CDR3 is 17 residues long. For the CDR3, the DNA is TGTGCCAGCAGTTTAAGGTTAGCGGGGGCGATCCAAGAGACCCAGTACTTC. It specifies CASSLRLAGAIQETQYF.

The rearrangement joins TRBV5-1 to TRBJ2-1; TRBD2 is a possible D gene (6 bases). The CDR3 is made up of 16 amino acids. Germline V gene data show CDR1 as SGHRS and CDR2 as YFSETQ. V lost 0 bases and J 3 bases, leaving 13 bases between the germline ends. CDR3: CASSLDWMGLYNEQFF. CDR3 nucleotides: TGCGCCAGCAGCTTGGATTGGATGGGACTCTACAATGAGCAGTTCTTC.

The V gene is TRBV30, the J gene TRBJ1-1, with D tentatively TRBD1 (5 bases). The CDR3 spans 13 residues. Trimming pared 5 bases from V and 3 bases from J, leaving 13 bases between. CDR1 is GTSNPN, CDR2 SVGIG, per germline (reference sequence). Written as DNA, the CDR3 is TGTGCCTGGGACCTAGTAGGGGACACTGAAGCTTTCTTT. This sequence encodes CAWDLVGDTEAFF. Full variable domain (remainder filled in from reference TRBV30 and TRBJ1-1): SQTIHQWPATLVQPVGSPLSLECTVEGTSNPNLYWYRQAAGRGLQLLFYSVGIGQISSEVPQNLSASRPQDRQFILSSKKLLLSDSGFYLCAWDLVGDTEAFFGQGTRLTVV.

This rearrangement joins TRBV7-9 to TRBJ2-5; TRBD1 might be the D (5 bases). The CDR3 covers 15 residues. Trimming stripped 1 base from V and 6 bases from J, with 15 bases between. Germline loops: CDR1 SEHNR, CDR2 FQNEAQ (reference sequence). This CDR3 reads CASSLVLAGLQTQYF. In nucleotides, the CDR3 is TGTGCCAGCAGCTTAGTTTTAGCAGGGCTACAGACCCAGTACTTC.

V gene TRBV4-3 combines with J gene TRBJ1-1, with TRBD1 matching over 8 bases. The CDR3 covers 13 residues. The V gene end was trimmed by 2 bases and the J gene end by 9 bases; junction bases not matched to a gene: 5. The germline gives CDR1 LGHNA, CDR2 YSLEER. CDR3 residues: CASSQTGQGKAFF. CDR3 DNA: TGCGCCAGCAGCCAAACCGGACAGGGTAAAGCTTTCTTT.

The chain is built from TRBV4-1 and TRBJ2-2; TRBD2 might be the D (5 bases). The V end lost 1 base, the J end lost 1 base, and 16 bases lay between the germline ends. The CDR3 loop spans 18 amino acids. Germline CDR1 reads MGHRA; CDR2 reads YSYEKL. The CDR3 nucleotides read TGCGCCAGCAGCCAAGGTCCCCGCACTGAGGGGAACACCGGGGAGCTGTTTTTT. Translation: CASSQGPRTEGNTGELFF.

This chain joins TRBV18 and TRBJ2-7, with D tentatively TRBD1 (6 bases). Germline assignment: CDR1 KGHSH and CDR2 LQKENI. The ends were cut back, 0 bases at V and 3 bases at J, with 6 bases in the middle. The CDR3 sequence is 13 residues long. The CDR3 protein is CASSPPTGYEQYF. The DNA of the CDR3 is TGTGCCAGCTCACCACCGACAGGCTACGAGCAGTACTTC.

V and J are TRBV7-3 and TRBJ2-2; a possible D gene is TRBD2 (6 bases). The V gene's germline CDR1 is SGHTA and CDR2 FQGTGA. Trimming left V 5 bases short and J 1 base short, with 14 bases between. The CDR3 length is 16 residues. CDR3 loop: CASSPRRAGNTGELFF. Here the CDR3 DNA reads TGTGCCAGCAGCCCTAGGAGGGCGGGGAACACCGGGGAGCTGTTTTTT. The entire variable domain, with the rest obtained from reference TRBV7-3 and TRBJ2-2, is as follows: GAGVSQTPSNKVTEKGKYVELRCDPISGHTALYWYRQSLGQGPEFLIYFQGTGAADDSGLPNDRFFAVRPEGSVSTLKIQRTERGDSAVYLCASSPRRAGNTGELFFGEGSRLTVL.

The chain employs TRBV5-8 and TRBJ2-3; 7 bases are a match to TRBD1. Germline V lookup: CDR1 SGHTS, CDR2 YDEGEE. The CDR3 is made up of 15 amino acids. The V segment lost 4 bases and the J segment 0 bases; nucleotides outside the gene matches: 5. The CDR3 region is CASSAGQVSTDTQYF. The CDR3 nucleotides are TGTGCCAGCAGCGCCGGACAGGTTAGCACAGATACGCAGTATTTT.